This TCR beta chain was identified during a study of blood T cell repertoires in COVID-19. Looking at the study overall: PBMCs, B-cell-depleted T cells, or T cells provided the cDNA or gDNA that made up the material.

Clones were sequenced by immunoSEQ multiplex PCR, and TCRdb holds only the in-frame ones, with some missing. Among roughly 43,000 clones listed, almost 85% were seen once. From germline, CDR1 is SGHAT and CDR2 FQNNGV. V gave up 5 bases and J gave up 6 bases; unmatched junction bases: 15. CDR3 size: 17 residues. The specimen sequenced was peripheral blood. This receptor was obtained from a woman in her fifties or sixties with acute or convalescent COVID-19. V is TRBV11-2 and J is TRBJ2-3; 9 bases align to TRBD2. CDR3 sequence: CASSHGIGGGGFDTQYF. For the CDR3, the DNA is TGTGCCAGCAGCCATGGGATAGGCGGGGGGGGCTTCGATACGCAGTATTTT.